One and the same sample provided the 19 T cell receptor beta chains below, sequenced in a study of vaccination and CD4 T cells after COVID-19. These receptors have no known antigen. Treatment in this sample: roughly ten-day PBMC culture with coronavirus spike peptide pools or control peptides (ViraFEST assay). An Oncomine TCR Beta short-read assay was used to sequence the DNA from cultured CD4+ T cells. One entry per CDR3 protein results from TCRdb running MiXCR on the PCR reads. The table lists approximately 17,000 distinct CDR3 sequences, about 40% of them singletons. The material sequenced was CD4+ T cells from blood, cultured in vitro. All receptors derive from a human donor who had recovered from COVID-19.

For the CDR3, the DNA is TGTGCCAGCAGGACGGACAGGAGGGCATCACCCCTCCACTTT. It codes for CASRTDRRASPLHF. This chain links TRBV2 with TRBJ1-6; 7 bases agree with TRBD1. Germline CDR1 SNHLY, CDR2 FYNNEI. V lost 6 bases, J lost 10 bases, and 9 bases stayed unmatched. The CDR3 is 14 amino acids.

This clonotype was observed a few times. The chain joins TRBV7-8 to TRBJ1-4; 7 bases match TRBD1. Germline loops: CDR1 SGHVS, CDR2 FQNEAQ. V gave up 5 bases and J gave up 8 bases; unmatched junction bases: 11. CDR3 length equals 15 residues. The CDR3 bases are TGTGCCAGCAGCGACCACCGACAGGGAACCGAAAAACTGTTTTTT. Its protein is CASSDHRQGTEKLFF.

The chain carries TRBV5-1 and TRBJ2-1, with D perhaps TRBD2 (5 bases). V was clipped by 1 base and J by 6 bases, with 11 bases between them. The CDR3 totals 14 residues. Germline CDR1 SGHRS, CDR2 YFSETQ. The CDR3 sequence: CASSLSLAVNEQFF. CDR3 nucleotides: TGCGCCAGCAGCTTGTCCCTAGCAGTCAATGAGCAGTTCTTC.

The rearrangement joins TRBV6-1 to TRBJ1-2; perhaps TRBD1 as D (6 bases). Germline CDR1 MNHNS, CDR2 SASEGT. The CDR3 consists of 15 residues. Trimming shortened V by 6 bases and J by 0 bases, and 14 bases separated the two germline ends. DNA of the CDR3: TGTGCCAGCAGCAACCGGGACAATACTAACTATGGCTACACCTTC. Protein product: CASSNRDNTNYGYTF.

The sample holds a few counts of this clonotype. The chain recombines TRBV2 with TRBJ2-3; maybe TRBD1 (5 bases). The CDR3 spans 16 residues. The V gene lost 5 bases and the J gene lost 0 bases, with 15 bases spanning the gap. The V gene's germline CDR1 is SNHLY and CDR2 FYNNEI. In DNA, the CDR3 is TGTGCCAGCAGTCAAGGCATTCAGGGAAGCACAGATACGCAGTATTTT. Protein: CASSQGIQGSTDTQYF. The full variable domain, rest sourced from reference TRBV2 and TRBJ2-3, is EPEVTQTPSHQVTQMGQEVILRCVPISNHLYFYWYRQILGQKVEFLVSFYNNEISEKSEIFDDQFSVERPDGSNFTLKIRSTKLEDSAMYFCASSQGIQGSTDTQYFGPGTRLTVL.

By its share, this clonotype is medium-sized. In DNA form, the CDR3 reads TGCAGTGCTAGAGATTGGGGAGGGAGCAATCAGCCCCAGCATTTT. Its translation: CSARDWGGSNQPQHF. The J gene is TRBJ1-5, the V gene TRBV20-1; D gene ambiguous. V dropped 0 bases and J dropped 1 base, with 10 bases sitting between them. Germline CDR1 and CDR2: DFQATT and SNEGSKA (reference sequence). The CDR3 runs 15 residues.

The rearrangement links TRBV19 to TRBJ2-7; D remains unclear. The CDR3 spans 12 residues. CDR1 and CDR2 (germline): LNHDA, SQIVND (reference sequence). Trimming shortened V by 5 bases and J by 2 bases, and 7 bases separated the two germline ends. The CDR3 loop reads CASSGQAYEQYF. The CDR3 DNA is TGTGCCAGTAGTGGGCAGGCCTACGAGCAGTACTTC.

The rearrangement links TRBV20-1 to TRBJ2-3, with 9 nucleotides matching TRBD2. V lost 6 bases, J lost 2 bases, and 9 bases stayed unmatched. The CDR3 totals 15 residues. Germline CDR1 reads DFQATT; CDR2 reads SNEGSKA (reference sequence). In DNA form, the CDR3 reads TGCAGTGCCGTAGCGGGAGTACAAACCACAGATACGCAGTATTTT. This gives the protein CSAVAGVQTTDTQYF.

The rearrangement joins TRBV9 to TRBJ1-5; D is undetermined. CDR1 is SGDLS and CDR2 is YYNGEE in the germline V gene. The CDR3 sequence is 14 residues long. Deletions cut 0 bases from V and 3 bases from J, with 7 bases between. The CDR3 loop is CASSVGVNNQPQHF. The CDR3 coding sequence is TGTGCCAGCAGCGTAGGGGTAAACAATCAGCCCCAGCATTTT.

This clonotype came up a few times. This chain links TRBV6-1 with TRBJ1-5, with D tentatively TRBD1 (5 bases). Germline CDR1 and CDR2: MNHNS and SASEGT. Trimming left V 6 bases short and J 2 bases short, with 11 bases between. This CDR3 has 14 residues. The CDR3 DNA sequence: TGTGCCAGCAGCCGGGACGTAGGCAATCAGCCCCAGCATTTT. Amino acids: CASSRDVGNQPQHF.

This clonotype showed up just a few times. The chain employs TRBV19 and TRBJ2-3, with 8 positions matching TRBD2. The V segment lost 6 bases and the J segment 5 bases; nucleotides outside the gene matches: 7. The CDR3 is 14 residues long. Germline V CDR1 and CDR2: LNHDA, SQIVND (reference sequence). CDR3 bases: TGTGCCAGTAGAGATGGTAGCGGGAAAGATACGCAGTATTTT. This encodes CASRDGSGKDTQYF.

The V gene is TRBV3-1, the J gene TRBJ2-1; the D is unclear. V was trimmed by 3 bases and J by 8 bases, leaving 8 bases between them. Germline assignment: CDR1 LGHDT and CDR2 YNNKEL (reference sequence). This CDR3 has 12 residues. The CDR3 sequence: CASSQTPHEQFF. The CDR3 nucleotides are TGTGCCAGCAGCCAGACCCCCCATGAGCAGTTCTTC.

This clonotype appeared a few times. CDR3 in amino acids: CASSSRQRETQYF. CDR3 sequence (DNA): TGTGCCAGCAGCTCCAGACAGAGAGAGACCCAGTACTTC. V usage is TRBV7-2 and J usage is TRBJ2-5; a possible D gene is TRBD1 (5 bases). The V gene lost 4 bases and the J gene lost 4 bases, with 10 bases spanning the gap. The CDR3 length is 13 residues. Germline CDR1 is SGHTA and CDR2 is FQGNSA. The full variable domain, in which reference TRBV7-2 and TRBJ2-5 provide the parts outside the CDR3, is GAGVSQSPSNKVTEKGKDVELRCDPISGHTALYWYRQSLGQGLEFLIYFQGNSAPDKSGLPSDRFSAERTGGSVSTLTIQRTQQEDSAVYLCASSSRQRETQYFGPGTRLLVL.

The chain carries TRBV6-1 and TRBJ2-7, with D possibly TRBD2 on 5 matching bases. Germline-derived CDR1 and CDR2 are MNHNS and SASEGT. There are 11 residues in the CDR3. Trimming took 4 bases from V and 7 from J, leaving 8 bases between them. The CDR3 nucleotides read TGTGCCAGCAGTGTAGGGAGAGAGCAGTACTTC. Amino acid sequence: CASSVGREQYF.

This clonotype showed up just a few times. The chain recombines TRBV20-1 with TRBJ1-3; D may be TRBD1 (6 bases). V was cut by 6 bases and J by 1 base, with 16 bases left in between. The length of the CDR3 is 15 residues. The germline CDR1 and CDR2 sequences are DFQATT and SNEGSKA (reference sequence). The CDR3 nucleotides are TGCAGTGCCAGTCTGGGGGGCGCATCTGGAAACACCATATATTTT. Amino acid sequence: CSASLGGASGNTIYF.

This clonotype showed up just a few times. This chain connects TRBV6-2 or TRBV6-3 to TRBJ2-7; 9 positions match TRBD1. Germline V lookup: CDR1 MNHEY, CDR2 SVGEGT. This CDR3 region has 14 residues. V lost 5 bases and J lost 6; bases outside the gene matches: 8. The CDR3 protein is CASSTRTGVVEQYF. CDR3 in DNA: TGTGCCAGCAGTACCAGGACAGGGGTGGTCGAGCAGTACTTC.

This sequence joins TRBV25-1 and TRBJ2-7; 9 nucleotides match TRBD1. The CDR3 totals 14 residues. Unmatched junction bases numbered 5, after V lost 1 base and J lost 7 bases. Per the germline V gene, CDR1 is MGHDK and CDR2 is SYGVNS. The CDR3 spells CASSEWGQGREQYF. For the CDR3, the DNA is TGTGCCAGCAGTGAATGGGGACAGGGAAGGGAGCAGTACTTC.

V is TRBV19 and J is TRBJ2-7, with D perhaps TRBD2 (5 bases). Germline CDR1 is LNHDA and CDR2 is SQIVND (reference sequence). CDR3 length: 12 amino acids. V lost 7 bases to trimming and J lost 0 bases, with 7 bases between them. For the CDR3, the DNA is TGTGCCAGTAAGCGGTACTCCTACGAGCAGTACTTC. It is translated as CASKRYSYEQYF. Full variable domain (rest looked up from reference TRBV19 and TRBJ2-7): DGGITQSPKYLFRKEGQNVTLSCEQNLNHDAMYWYRQDPGQGLRLIYYSQIVNDFQKGDIAEGYSVSREKKESFPLTVTSAQKNPTAFYLCASKRYSYEQYFGPGTRLTVT.

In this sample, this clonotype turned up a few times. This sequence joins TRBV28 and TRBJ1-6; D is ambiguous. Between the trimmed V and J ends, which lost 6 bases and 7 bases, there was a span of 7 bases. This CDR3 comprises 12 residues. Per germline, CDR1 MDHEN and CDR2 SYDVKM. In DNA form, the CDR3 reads TGTGCCAGCAGCAATGGAAATTCACCCCTCCACTTT. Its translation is CASSNGNSPLHF.